Listed here are 5 T cell receptor beta chains from one sample, sequenced in a study of T cell responses to AZD1222 COVID-19 vaccine. Here immunoSEQ multiplex PCR was the method, and the copy in TCRdb shows in-frame clones only, minus some. The repertoire holds around 130,000 clones, with roughly 90% as singletons. The sequenced sample was peripheral blood, obtained 28 days after the second dose of the MenACWY control vaccine. The origin of the receptors is an adult who received the MenACWY meningococcal vaccine as a control.

The chain combines TRBV21-1 with TRBJ2-7; the D call in the table, TRBD2, was not verified against the DNA. TRBV21-1 is assigned pseudogene status. The CDR3 consists of 14 residues. The CDR3 DNA sequence: TGTGCCAGCAGCAGGCGGGGGGGTACGGACGAGCAGTACGTC. Its protein product is CASSRRGGTDEQYV.

This chain uses TRBV11-2 with TRBJ2-7, with D possibly being TRBD1 (6 bases). V shed 4 bases and J shed 4 bases, with 11 bases lying between them. From germline, CDR1 is SGHAT and CDR2 FQNNGV. This CDR3 has 13 residues. CDR3 DNA sequence: TGTGCCAGCAGCTCAACAGGGAAATACGAGCAGTACGTC. Amino acids: CASSSTGKYEQYV.

The V and J genes are TRBV4-1 and TRBJ2-5; 7 bases line up with TRBD1. This CDR3 region has 16 residues. Germline CDR1 is MGHRA and CDR2 is YSYEKL. The V gene end was trimmed by 2 bases and the J gene end by 2 bases; junction bases not matched to a gene: 8. Here the CDR3 DNA reads TGCGCCAGCAGCCAAAACCACGGGACAGAACAAGAGACCCAGTACTTC. This sequence encodes CASSQNHGTEQETQYF.

This rearrangement joins TRBV12-3 or TRBV12-4 to TRBJ2-1; no firm D call. The CDR3 runs to 12 residues. The germline V and J ends were trimmed by 6 bases and 4 bases, with 7 bases remaining between them. The CDR3 DNA reads TGTGCCAGCAGATCGAATTACAATGAGCAGTTCTTC. Translation: CASRSNYNEQFF.

The chain carries TRBV3-1 (or the pseudogene TRBV3-2) and TRBJ1-1; TRBD1 is a possible D gene (6 bases). From germline, CDR1 is LGHDT and CDR2 YNNKEL (reference sequence). The CDR3 sequence is 16 residues long. V dropped 4 bases and J dropped 4 bases, with 19 bases sitting between them. This chain's CDR3 is CASSRLRDTGSTEAFF. CDR3 sequence (DNA): TGTGCCAGCAGCCGTCTCCGGGACACAGGAAGCACTGAAGCTTTCTTT.